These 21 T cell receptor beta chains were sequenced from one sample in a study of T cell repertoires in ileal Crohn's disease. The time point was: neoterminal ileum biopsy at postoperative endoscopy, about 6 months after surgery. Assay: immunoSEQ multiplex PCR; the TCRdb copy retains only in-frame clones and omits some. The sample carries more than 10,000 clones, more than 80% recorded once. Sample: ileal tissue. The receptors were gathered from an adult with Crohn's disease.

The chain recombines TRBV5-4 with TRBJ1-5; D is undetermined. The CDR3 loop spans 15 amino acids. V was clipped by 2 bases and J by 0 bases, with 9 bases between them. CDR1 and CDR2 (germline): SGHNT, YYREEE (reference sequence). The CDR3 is CASSFGLNSNQPQHF. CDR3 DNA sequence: TGTGCCAGCAGCTTCGGGTTAAATAGCAATCAGCCCCAGCATTTT.

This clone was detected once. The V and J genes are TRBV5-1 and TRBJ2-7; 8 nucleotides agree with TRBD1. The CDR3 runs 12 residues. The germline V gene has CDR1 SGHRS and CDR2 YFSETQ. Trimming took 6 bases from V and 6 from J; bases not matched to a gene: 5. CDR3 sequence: CASTQDRAEQYF. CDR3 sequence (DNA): TGCGCCAGCACCCAGGACAGGGCCGAGCAGTACTTC.

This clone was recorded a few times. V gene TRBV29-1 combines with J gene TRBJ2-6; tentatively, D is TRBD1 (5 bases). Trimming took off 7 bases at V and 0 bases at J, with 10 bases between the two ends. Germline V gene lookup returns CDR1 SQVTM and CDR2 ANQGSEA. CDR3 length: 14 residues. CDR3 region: CSASGSSGANVLTF. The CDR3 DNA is TGCAGCGCTTCAGGGTCCTCTGGGGCCAACGTCCTGACTTTC.

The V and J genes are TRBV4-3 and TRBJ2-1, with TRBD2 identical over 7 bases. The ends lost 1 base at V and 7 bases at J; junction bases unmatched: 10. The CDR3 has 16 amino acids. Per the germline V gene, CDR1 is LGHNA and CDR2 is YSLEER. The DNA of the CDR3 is TGCGCCAGCAGCCAAGGGGTGTTGGGGGGGTTTAATGAGCAGTTCTTC. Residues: CASSQGVLGGFNEQFF.

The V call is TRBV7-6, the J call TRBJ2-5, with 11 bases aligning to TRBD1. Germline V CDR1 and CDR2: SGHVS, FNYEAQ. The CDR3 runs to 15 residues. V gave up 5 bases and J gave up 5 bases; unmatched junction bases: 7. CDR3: CASSGGQGEFETQYF. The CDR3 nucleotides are TGTGCCAGCAGCGGGGGACAGGGGGAGTTTGAGACCCAGTACTTC.

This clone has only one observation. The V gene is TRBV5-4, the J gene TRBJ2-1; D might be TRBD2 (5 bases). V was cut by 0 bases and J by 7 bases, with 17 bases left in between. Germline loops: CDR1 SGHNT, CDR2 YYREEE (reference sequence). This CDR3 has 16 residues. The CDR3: CASSLGGTGWYNEQFF. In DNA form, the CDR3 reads TGTGCCAGCAGCTTGGGGGGTACGGGGTGGTATAATGAGCAGTTCTTC.

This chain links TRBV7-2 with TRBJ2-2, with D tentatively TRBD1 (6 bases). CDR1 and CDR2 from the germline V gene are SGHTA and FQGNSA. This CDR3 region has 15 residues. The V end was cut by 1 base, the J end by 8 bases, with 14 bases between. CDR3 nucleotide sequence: TGTGCCAGCAGCTTAGGGCAGGGGCGTCAGGGGGAGCTGTTTTTT. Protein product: CASSLGQGRQGELFF.

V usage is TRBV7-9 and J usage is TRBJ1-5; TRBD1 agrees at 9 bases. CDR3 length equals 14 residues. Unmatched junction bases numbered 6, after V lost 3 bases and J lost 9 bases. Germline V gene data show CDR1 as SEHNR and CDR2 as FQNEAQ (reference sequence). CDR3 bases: TGTGCCAGCAGCTTGGGACAGGGTTACGGGCCCCAGCATTTT. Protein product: CASSLGQGYGPQHF. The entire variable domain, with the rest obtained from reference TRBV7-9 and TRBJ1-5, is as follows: DTGVSQNPRHKITKRGQNVTFRCDPISEHNRLYWYRQTLGQGPEFLTYFQNEAQLEKSRLLSDRFSAERPKGSFSTLEIQRTEQGDSAMYLCASSLGQGYGPQHFGDGTRLSIL.

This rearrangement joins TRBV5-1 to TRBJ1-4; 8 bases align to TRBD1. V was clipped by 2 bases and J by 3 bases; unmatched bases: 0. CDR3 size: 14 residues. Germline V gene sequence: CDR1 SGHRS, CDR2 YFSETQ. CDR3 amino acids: CASSLQGANEKLFF. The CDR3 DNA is TGCGCCAGCAGCTTACAGGGGGCTAATGAAAAACTGTTTTTT. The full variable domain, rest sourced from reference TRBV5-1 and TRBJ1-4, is KAGVTQTPRYLIKTRGQQVTLSCSPISGHRSVSWYQQTPGQGLQFLFEYFSETQRNKGNFPGRFSGRQFSNSRSEMNVSTLELGDSALYLCASSLQGANEKLFFGSGTQLSVL.

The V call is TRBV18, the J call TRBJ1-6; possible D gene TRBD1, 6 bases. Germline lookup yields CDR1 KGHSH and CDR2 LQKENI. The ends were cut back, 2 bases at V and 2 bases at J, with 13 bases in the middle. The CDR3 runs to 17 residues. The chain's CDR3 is CASSPIGGQTYNSPLHF. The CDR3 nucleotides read TGTGCCAGCTCACCAATTGGTGGACAGACCTATAATTCACCCCTCCACTTT.

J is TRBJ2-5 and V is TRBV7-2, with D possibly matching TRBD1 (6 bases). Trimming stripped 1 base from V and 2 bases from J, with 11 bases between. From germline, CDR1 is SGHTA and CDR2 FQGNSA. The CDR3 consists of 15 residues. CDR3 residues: CASSLVSQGQETQYF. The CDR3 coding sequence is TGTGCCAGCAGCTTAGTTAGCCAGGGGCAAGAGACCCAGTACTTC.

This chain's CDR3 is CASSPPSVADTQYF. The CDR3 DNA follows: TGTGCCAGCTCACCACCCAGCGTCGCAGATACGCAGTATTTT. The chain uses TRBV18 and TRBJ2-3; D gene unclear. V was cut by 0 bases and J by 4 bases, with 8 bases left in between. Per germline, CDR1 KGHSH and CDR2 LQKENI. CDR3 length: 14 amino acids.

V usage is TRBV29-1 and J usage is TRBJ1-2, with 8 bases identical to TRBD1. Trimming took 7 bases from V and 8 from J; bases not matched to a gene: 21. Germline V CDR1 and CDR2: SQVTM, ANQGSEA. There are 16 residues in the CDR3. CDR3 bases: TGCAGCGCAACCGGTCCCTCAGGGGGCGCAGTTGGAGGCTACACCTTC. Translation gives CSATGPSGGAVGGYTF.

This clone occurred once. Written as DNA, the CDR3 is TGTGCCATCAGTGGGGCTAGCGGGGGTACCACAGATACGCAGTATTTT. This translates into CAISGASGGTTDTQYF. This chain joins TRBV10-3 and TRBJ2-3; 10 nucleotides line up with TRBD2. J lost 2 bases, V lost 4 bases, and 6 bases had no gene match. Germline CDR1 ENHRY, CDR2 SYGVKD. This CDR3 is built from 16 residues.

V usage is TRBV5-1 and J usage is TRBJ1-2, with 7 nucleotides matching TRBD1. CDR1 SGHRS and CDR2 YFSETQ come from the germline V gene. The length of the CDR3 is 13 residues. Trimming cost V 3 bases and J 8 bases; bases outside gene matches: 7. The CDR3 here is CASSWDRDAGYTF. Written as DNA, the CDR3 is TGCGCCAGCAGCTGGGACAGAGACGCGGGCTACACCTTC.

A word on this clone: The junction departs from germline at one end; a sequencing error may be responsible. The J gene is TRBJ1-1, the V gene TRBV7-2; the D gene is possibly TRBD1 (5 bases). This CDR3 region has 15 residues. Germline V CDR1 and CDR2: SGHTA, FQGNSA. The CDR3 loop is CANSLGRGGNTEAFF. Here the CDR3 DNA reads TGTGCCAACAGCTTAGGGAGGGGTGGGAACACTGAAGCTTTCTTT.

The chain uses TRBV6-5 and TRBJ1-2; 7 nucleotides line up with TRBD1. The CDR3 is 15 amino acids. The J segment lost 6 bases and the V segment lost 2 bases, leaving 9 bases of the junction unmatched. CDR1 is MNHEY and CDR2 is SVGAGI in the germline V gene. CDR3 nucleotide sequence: TGTGCCAGCAGTTACCCTCAGGACAGGCAAGATGGCTACACCTTC. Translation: CASSYPQDRQDGYTF.

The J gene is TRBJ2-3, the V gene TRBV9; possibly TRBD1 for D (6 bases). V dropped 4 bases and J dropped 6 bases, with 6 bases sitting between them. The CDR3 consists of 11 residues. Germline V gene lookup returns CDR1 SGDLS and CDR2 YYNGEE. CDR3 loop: CASSRGDTQYF. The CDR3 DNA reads TGTGCCAGCAGCAGGGGGGATACGCAGTATTTT.

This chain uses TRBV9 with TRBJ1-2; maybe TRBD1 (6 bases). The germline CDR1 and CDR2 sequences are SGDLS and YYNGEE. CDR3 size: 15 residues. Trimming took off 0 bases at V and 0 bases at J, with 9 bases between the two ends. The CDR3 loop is CASSVDPGANYGYTF. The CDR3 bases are TGTGCCAGCAGCGTAGATCCAGGGGCTAACTATGGCTACACCTTC.

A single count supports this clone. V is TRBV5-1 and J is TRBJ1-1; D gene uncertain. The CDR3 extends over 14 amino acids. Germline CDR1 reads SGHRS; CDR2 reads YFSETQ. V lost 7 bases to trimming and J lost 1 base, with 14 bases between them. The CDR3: CASAGHGENTEAFF. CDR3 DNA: TGCGCCAGCGCGGGTCACGGAGAGAACACTGAAGCTTTCTTT.

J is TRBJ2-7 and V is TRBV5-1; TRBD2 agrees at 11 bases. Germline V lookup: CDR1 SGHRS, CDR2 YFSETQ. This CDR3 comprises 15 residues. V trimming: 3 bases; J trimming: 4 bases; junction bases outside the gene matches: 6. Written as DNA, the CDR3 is TGCGCCAGCAGCTCAGGACTAGCGGGCTTGTACGAGCAGTACTTC. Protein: CASSSGLAGLYEQYF.